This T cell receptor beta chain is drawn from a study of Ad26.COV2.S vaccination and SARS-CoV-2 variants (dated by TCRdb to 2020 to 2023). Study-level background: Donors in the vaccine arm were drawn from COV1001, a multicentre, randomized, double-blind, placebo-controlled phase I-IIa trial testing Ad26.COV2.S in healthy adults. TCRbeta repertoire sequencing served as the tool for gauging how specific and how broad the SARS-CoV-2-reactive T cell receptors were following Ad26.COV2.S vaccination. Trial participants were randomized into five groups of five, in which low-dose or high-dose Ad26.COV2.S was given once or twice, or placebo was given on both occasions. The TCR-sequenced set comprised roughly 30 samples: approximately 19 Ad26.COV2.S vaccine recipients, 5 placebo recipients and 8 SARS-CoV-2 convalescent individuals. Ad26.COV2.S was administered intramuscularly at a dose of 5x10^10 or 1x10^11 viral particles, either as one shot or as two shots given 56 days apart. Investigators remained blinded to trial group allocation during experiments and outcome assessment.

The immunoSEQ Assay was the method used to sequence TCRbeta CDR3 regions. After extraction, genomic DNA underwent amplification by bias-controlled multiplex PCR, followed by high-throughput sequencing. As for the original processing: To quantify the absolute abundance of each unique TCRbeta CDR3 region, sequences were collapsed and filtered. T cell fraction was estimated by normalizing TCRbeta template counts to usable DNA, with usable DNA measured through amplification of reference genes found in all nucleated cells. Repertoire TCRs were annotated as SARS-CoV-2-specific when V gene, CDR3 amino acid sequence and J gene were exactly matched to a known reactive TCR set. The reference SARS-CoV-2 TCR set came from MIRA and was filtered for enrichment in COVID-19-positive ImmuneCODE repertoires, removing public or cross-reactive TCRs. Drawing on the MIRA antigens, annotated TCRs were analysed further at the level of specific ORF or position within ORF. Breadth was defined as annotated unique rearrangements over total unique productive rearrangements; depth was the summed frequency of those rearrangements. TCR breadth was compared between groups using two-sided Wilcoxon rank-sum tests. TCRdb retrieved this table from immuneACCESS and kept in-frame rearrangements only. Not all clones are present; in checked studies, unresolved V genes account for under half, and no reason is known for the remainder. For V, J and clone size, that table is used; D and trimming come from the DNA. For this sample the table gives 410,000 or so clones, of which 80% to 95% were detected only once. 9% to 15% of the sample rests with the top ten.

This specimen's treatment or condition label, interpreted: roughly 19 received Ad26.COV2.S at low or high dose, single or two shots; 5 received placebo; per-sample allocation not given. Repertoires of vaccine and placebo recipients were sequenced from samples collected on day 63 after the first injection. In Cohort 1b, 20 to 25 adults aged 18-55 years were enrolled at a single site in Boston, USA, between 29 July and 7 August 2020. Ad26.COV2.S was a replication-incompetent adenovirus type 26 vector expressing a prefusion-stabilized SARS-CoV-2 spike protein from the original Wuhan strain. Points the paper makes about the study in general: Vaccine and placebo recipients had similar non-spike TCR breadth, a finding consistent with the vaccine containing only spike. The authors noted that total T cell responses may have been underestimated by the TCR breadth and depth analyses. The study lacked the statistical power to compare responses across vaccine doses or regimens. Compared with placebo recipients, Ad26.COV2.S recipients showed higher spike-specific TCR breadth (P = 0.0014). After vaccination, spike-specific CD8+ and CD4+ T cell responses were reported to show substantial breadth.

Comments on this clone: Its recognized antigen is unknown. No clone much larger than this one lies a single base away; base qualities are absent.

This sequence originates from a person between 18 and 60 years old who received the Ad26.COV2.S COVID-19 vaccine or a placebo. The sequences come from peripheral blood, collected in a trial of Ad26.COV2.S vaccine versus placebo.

CDR3 loop: CASSFRGGYTGELFF. The DNA reads as follows: TGTGCCAGCAGTTTTCGGGGCGGGTACACCGGGGAGCTGTTTTTT. The sequence is built from TRBV27 and TRBJ2-2; the D call is tentative, TRBD1 or TRBD2, as each matches 5 bases. Cut back by 3 bases and 3 bases, the V and J ends lie 11 bases apart. The germline V gene (reference sequence) supplies CDR1 MNHEY and CDR2 SMNVEV. Reading from cysteine to phenylalanine, the CDR3 counts 15 amino acids. The retained sequence is limited to the CDR3, 45 bases, with the frame set at the first base.